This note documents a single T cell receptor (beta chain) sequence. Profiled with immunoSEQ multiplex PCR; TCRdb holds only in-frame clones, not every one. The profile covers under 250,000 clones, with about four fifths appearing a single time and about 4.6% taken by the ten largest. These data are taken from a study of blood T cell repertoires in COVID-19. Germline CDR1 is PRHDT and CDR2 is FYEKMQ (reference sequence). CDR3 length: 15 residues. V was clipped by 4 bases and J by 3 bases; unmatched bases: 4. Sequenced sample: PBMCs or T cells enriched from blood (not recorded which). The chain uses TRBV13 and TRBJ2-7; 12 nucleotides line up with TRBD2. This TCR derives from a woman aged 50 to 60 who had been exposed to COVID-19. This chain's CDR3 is CASSSRTSGIYEQYF. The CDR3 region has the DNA TGTGCCAGCAGCTCACGGACTAGCGGGATCTACGAGCAGTACTTC.